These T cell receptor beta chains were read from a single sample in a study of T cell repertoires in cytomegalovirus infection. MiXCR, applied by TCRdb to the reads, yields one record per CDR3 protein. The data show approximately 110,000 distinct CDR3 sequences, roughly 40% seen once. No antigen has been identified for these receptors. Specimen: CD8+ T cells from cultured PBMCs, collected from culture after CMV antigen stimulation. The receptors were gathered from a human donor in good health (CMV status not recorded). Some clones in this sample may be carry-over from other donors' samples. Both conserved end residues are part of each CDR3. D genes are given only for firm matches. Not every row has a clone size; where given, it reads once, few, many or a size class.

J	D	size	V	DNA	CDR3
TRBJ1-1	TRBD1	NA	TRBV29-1	TGCAGCGTTGGAGCGTCGTGGACAGGGGACACTGAAGCTTTCTTT	CSVGASWTGDTEAFF
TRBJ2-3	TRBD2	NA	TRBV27	TGTGCCAGCAGGCCCGGACTAGCGGGGGGCCTCACAGATACGCAGTATTTT	CASRPGLAGGLTDTQYF
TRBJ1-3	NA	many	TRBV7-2	TGTGCCAGCAGCTTAGCACTACAGGATAAATCTGGAAACACCATATATTTT	CASSLALQDKSGNTIYF
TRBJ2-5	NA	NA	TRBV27	TGTGCCAGCAGACCCTTTGTCGGCCCTCAAGAGACCCAGTACTTC	CASRPFVGPQETQYF
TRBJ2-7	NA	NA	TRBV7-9	TGTGCCACCACTGAGAGGAGGGGCGAGCAGTACTTC	CATTERRGEQYF
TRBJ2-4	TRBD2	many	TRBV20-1	TGCAGTGCCCTGACTAGCGGTGAAAACATTCAGTACTTC	CSALTSGENIQYF
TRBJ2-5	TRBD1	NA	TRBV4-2	TGTGCCAGCAGCCCATTCCACTTAGCAGGGGGCGTCCAAGAGACCCAGTACTTC	CASSPFHLAGGVQETQYF
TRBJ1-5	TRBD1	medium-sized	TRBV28	TGTGCCAGCAGTGGATTGACAGGGAGCAATCAGCCCCAGCATTTT	CASSGLTGSNQPQHF
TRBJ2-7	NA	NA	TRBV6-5	TGTGCCAGCAGGGCGACTCCCCTCTCACCTGTATACGAGCAGTACTTC	CASRATPLSPVYEQYF
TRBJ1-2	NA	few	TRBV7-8	TGTGCCAGCAGCACCCGACAGGTCGTTAACTATGGCTACACCTTC	CASSTRQVVNYGYTF
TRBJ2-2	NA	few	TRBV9	TGTGCCAGCAGCCTCAGACTAGACGACGGGGAGCTGTTTTTT	CASSLRLDDGELFF
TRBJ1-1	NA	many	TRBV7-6	TGTGCCAGCAGCTTGGAGACAGCGTTGAACACTGAAGCTTTCTTT	CASSLETALNTEAFF
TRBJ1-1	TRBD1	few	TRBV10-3	TGTGCCATGACCGAGACAGGGCTGAACACTGAAGCTTTCTTT	CAMTETGLNTEAFF
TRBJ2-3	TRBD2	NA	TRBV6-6	TGTGCCAGCAGTCACACGAGGCTAGCGGGGGCCACAGATACGCAGTATTTT	CASSHTRLAGATDTQYF
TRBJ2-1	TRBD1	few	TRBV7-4	TGTGCCAGCAGCTTCATCCCGGGACAGGGGAATGAGCAGTTCTTC	CASSFIPGQGNEQFF
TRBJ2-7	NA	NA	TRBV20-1	TGCAGTGCTAGTGGGGCAGGGGACCCCTACGAGCAGTACTTC	CSASGAGDPYEQYF
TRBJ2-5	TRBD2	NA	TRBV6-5	TGTGCCAGCAGGACTAGTCTCGGGGGGTTAGAGACCCAGTACTTC	CASRTSLGGLETQYF
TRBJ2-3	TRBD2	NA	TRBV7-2	TGTGCCAGCAGCTGGCGGGGAGCGGGGACTAGCACAGATACGCAGTATTTT	CASSWRGAGTSTDTQYF
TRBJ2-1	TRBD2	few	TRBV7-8	TGTGCCAGCAGCACAGACGGGACTAGCGGGGGCAACAATGAGCAGTTCTTC	CASSTDGTSGGNNEQFF
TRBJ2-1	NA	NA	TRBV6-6	TGTGCCAGCAGTTCCGGGACACCCCGGGCCAATGAGCAGTTCTTC	CASSSGTPRANEQFF
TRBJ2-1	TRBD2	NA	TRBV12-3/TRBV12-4	TGTGCCAGCAGTTCTCTAGCGGGGGTTTACAATGAGCAGTTCTTC	CASSSLAGVYNEQFF
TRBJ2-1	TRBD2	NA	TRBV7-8	TGTGCCAGCAGCCAAGCGCGGGGGGGTAACAATGAGCAGTTCTTC	CASSQARGGNNEQFF
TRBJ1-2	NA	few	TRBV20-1	TGCAGTGCTTCTATAAGGACAGATGGTGGCTACACCTTC	CSASIRTDGGYTF
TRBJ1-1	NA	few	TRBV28	TGTGCCAGCAGTTTAACAGGATTTGGCTCTGAAGCTTTCTTT	CASSLTGFGSEAFF
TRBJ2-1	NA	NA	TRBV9	TGTGCCAGCAGCGTAAGACTGGACCCCTACAATGAGCAGTTCTTC	CASSVRLDPYNEQFF
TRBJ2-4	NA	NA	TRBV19	TGTGCCAGTAGTGGGGGGGGCCGGACCAAAAACATTCAGTACTTC	CASSGGGRTKNIQYF
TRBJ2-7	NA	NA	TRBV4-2	TGTGCCAGCAGCCAGGTTCAGGGAGTCGAGCAGTACTTC	CASSQVQGVEQYF
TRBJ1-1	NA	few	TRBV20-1	TGCAGTGCTAGAGTTCCCCTGGGAAGGCCGGCGAACACTGAAGCTTTCTTT	CSARVPLGRPANTEAFF
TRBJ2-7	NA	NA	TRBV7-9	TGTGCCAGCAGCGACCCCTACGAGCAGTACTTC	CASSDPYEQYF
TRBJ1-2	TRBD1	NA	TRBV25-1	TGTGCCAGCAGTTGGACAGGGGGGATTGGCTACACCTTC	CASSWTGGIGYTF
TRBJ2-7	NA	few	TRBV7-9	TGTGCCAGCAGCTTAGTAGGGGGGGTCGAGCAGTACTTC	CASSLVGGVEQYF
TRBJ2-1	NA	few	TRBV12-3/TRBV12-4	TGTGCCAGCAGGAACTCAGGGTATCTCAATGAGCAGTTCTTC	CASRNSGYLNEQFF
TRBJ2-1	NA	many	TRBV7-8	TGTGCCAGCAGCGCTGACGGGGACAATGAGCAGTTCTTC	CASSADGDNEQFF
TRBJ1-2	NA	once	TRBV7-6	TGTGCCAGCAGCTTAGCACTAGGTGATGGCTACACCTTC	CASSLALGDGYTF
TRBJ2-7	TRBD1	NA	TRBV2	TGTGCCAGCAGTTTCTATCGACAGGGGAGGTACGAGCAGTACTTC	CASSFYRQGRYEQYF
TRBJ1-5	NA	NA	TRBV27	TGTGCCAGCAGTTTTGGGTACGGTCAGCCCCAGCATTTT	CASSFGYGQPQHF
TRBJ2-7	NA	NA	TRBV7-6	TGTGCCAGCAGCTTCCACTACGAGCAGTACTTC	CASSFHYEQYF
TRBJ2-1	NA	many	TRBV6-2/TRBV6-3	TGTGCCAGCAGCAACCAGGGGATCAATGAGCAGTTCTTC	CASSNQGINEQFF
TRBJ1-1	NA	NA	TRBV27	TGTGCCAGCAGCTGGGGAAACTTGAACACTGAAGCTTTCTTT	CASSWGNLNTEAFF
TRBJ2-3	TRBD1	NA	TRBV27	TGTGCCAGCAGTCCACGGGACAGGGAAGCGCAGTATTTT	CASSPRDREAQYF
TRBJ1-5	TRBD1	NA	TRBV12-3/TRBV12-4	TGTGCCAGCAGTCGACAGGGGGAGAGTCAGCCCCAGCATTTT	CASSRQGESQPQHF
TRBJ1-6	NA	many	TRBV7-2	TGTGCCAGCAGCTCCGATTCGGCAGGGCTTGGATCACCCCTCCACTTT	CASSSDSAGLGSPLHF
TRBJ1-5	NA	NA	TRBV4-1	TGCGCCAGCGCCCTTGCCGGGAATCAGCCCCAGCATTTT	CASALAGNQPQHF
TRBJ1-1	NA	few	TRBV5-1	TGCGCCAGCAGCTTGGTGTATGGTGGGGGGACTGAAGCTTTCTTT	CASSLVYGGGTEAFF
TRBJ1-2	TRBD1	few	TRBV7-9	TGTGCCAGCAGCTCCTTCGGACAGGGGGTTTTTGGCGATGGCTACACCTTC	CASSSFGQGVFGDGYTF
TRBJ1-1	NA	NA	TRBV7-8	TGTGCCAGCAGCTTCTCAGTGATGAACACTGAAGCTTTCTTT	CASSFSVMNTEAFF
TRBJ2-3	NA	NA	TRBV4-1	TGCGCCAGCAGTCAAGTAGGGTTGACCACAGATACGCAGTATTTT	CASSQVGLTTDTQYF
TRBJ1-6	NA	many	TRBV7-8	TGTGCCAGCAGCTTAGCGCGGGAGGGGTATAATTCACCCCTCCACTTT	CASSLAREGYNSPLHF
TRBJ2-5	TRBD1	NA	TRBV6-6	TGTGCCAGCAGTCCCTGGGACAGGGGCCAAGAGACCCAGTACTTC	CASSPWDRGQETQYF
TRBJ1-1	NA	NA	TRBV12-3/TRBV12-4	TGTGCCAGCATCCAAGGGCGAATGAACACTGAAGCTTTCTTT	CASIQGRMNTEAFF
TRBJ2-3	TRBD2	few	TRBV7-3	TGTGCCAGCAGCTCAGTCGGGGGGGAGACAGATACGCAGTATTTT	CASSSVGGETDTQYF